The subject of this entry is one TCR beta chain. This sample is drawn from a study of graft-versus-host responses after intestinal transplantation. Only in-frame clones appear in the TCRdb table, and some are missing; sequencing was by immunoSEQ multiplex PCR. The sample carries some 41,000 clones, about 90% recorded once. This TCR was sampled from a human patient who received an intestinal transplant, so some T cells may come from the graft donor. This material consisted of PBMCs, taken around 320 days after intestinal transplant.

The CDR3 sequence: CASSLATTNEKLFF. Written as DNA, the CDR3 is TGCGCCAGCAGCTTGGCAACAACTAATGAAAAACTGTTTTTT. The genes are TRBV5-1 and TRBJ1-4; unclear D gene. The V and J ends lost 0 bases and 0 bases respectively, with 3 bases between them. CDR1 SGHRS and CDR2 YFSETQ come from the germline V gene. This CDR3 is built from 14 residues.